Presented here are 10 T cell receptor beta chains from one specimen sequenced in a study of T cells in Graves' hyperthyroidism and ophthalmopathy. Amplified TCR beta CDR3 regions derived from RNA transcripts. Primed by the HTBI set, a first-round RT-PCR was run on the TCR CDR3. TCRdb re-called the multiplex PCR reads through MiXCR, storing one row per CDR3 protein. The sample shows about 580,000 distinct CDR3 sequences, approximately 15% of them seen only once. Sample: blood. All receptors come from a woman between 25 and 40 years old with Graves' hyperthyroidism that later progressed to Graves' ophthalmopathy.

This clonotype appeared many times. This chain links TRBV27 with TRBJ2-4; no firm D call. This CDR3 has 17 amino acids. The V end lost 0 bases, the J end lost 0 bases, and 12 bases lay between the germline ends. The germline V gene encodes CDR1 MNHEY and CDR2 SMNVEV (reference sequence). The CDR3 loop reads CASSLSIEPLAKNIQYF. In nucleotides, the CDR3 is TGTGCCAGCAGTTTATCGATCGAACCTCTAGCCAAAAACATTCAGTACTTC.

This clonotype has a handful of counts. V usage is TRBV7-2 and J usage is TRBJ2-7, with D perhaps assigned TRBD1 or TRBD2 (5 bases each). CDR3 length equals 16 residues. The V end was cut by 6 bases, the J end by 2 bases, with 20 bases between. Germline CDR1 reads SGHTA; CDR2 reads FQGNSA. The CDR3 spells CASSYTGTQPTYEQYF. Here the CDR3 DNA reads TGTGCCAGCAGTTACACCGGGACCCAACCTACCTACGAGCAGTACTTC.

In this sample, this clonotype turned up many times. The chain couples TRBV27 to TRBJ1-1; 11 bases match TRBD1. Germline CDR1 MNHEY, CDR2 SMNVEV (reference sequence). Losses at the gene ends were 6 bases for V and 5 bases for J; bases not matched to a gene: 11. The CDR3 is 16 residues long. The CDR3 loop reads CASSGQGAPRGTEAFF. As DNA, the CDR3 is TGTGCCAGCAGCGGACAGGGGGCGCCCCGGGGGACTGAAGCTTTCTTT.

Points on this clonotype: A much bigger clone sits one base away, suggesting this may be a read error. V is TRBV29-1 and J is TRBJ2-5, with D perhaps assigned TRBD1 or TRBD2 (5 bases each). The CDR3 extends over 14 amino acids. Germline loops: CDR1 SQVTM, CDR2 ANQGSEA. The germline V and J ends were trimmed by 7 bases and 5 bases, with 20 bases remaining between them. Here the CDR3 reads CSAKAGTAHETQYF. CDR3 in DNA: TGCAGCGCAAAGGCCGGGACGGCTCACGAGACCCAGTACTTC.

The sample holds many counts of this clonotype. The rearrangement uses TRBV18 and TRBJ2-5; the D gene is possibly TRBD2 (5 bases). CDR1 is KGHSH, CDR2 LQKENI, per germline. CDR3 length: 14 residues. Deletions cut 2 bases from V and 1 base from J, with 8 bases between. The CDR3 loop reads CASSPGGSQETQYF. The DNA for the CDR3 is TGTGCCAGCTCACCAGGCGGGTCCCAAGAGACCCAGTACTTC.

The CDR3, as DNA: TGTGCCAGCAGCGTAGCTGATGACGGGGTCCGCGGCTATGGCTACACCTTC. Protein product: CASSVADDGVRGYGYTF. The rearrangement joins TRBV9 to TRBJ1-2; D not certain. V was cut by 0 bases and J by 4 bases, with 19 bases left in between. Germline-derived CDR1 and CDR2 are SGDLS and YYNGEE. CDR3 size: 17 residues.

Points on this clonotype: This may stem from a read error, because a much larger clone lies one nucleotide away. This sequence joins TRBV30 and TRBJ1-1; 9 bases agree with TRBD1. Germline V gene lookup returns CDR1 GTSNPN and CDR2 SVGIG (reference sequence). CDR3 size: 13 residues. Trimming took 2 bases from V and 6 from J; bases not matched to a gene: 4. The CDR3 DNA follows: TGTGCCTGGAGTTGGGACAGGGTCGCTGAAGCTTTCTTT. It translates to CAWSWDRVAEAFF.

This clonotype was detected ten times or more. CDR3 loop: CASSPPGGPLGEQFF. In DNA form, the CDR3 reads TGTGCCAGCTCACCACCGGGAGGGCCGCTGGGGGAGCAGTTCTTC. The chain has TRBV18 and TRBJ2-1, with 7 bases lining up with TRBD2. The germline CDR1 and CDR2 sequences are KGHSH and LQKENI. After removal of 0 bases from V and 10 bases from J, the junction contained 9 bases not matched to a gene. This CDR3 contains 15 residues. The complete variable domain, with remaining parts taken from reference TRBV18 and TRBJ2-1, reads NAGVMQNPRHLVRRRGQEARLRCSPMKGHSHVYWYRQLPEEGLKFMVYLQKENIIDESGMPKERFSAEFPKEGPSILRIQQVVRGDSAAYFCASSPPGGPLGEQFFGPGTRLTVL.

This clonotype occurred many times. The chain uses TRBV24-1 and TRBJ2-5; 7 bases fit TRBD2. This CDR3 region has 16 residues. Germline-derived CDR1 and CDR2 are KGHDR and SFDVKD. The trim removed 4 bases at V and 5 bases at J, leaving 12 bases unmatched. CDR3 residues: CATSDPLAAGRETQYF. CDR3 in DNA: TGTGCCACCAGTGACCCGCTAGCGGCGGGGAGGGAGACCCAGTACTTC.

The genes are TRBV11-3 and TRBJ2-1; TRBD1 aligns across 9 bases. Germline values: CDR1 SGHNT, CDR2 YENEEA. This CDR3 comprises 15 residues. Germline trimming cut 5 bases from V and 10 bases from J; bases unmatched to any gene: 12. CDR3 DNA: TGTGCCAGCAGCGCTATTTGGGACAGGGAGGAGGAGCAGTTCTTC. It encodes CASSAIWDREEEQFF.